Described below is a single TCR beta chain sequence and its context. Its specificity is not known. These data are taken from a study of T cells in localized non-small cell lung cancer. Broader study findings: Elevated circulating T cell density in blood was associated with longer overall survival.

Sequencing used immunoSEQ multiplex PCR; TCRdb keeps in-frame clones, though not all of them. The sample holds 15,000 to 20,000 clones, about 90% seen once. The V gene end was trimmed by 6 bases and the J gene end by 0 bases; junction bases not matched to a gene: 7. From germline, CDR1 is SGHAT and CDR2 FQNNGV. The CDR3 is made up of 17 amino acids. The V gene is TRBV11-2, the J gene TRBJ2-3; 12 nucleotides line up with TRBD2. The starting material was peripheral blood mononuclear cells, obtained before any cancer treatment. This sequence was found in a woman aged 40 to 75 with stage III lung adenocarcinoma. The CDR3 loop reads CASRRLAGVFSTDTQYF. The CDR3 DNA is TGTGCCAGCAGGAGACTAGCGGGGGTCTTTAGCACAGATACGCAGTATTTT.